Sequencing of this T cell receptor (beta chain) was carried out in a study of blood T cell repertoires in COVID-19. Study at large: COVID-19 samples from acute and convalescent phases originated in the United States, Italy and Spain.

Germline V lookup: CDR1 SEHNR, CDR2 FQNEAQ (reference sequence). The CDR3 totals 16 residues. V shed 1 base and J 6 bases; nucleotides not matched to a gene: 12. Authors' processing steps: Estimation of nucleated cell counts relied on the amplification of reference gene primers. Profiling relied on immunoSEQ multiplex PCR, and the TCRdb table lists in-frame clones only, not all of them. Clone size and V and J calls were adopted from that table, with D and trimming inferred from the DNA. The repertoire includes more than 250,000 clones, about 90% of them detected once, and around 2.1% sits in the top ten.

The sample was peripheral blood. The source of this sequence is a woman in her twenties or thirties who had recovered from COVID-19. The chain uses TRBV7-9 and TRBJ2-7; 7 bases agree with TRBD1. CDR3 amino acids: CASSLDKTGRPAEQYF. As DNA, the CDR3 is TGTGCCAGCAGCTTAGATAAGACAGGGCGCCCTGCCGAGCAGTACTTC.